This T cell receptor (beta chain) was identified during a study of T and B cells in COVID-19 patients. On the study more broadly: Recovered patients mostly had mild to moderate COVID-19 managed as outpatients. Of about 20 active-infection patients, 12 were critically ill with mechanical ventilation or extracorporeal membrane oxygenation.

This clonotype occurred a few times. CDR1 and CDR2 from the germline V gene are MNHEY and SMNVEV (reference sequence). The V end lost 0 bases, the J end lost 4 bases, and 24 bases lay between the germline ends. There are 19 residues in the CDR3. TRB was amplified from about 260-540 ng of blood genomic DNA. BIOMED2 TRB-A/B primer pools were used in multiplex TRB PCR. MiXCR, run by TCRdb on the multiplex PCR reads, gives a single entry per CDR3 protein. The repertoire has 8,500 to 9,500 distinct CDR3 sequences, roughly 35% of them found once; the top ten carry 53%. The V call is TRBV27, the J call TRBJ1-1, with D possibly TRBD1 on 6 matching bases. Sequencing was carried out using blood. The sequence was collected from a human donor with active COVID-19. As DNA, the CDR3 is TGTGCCAGCAGTTTATCAAGGGGGGGGGCAGGGCATAGGGGCACTGAAGCTTTCTTT. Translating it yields CASSLSRGGAGHRGTEAFF.